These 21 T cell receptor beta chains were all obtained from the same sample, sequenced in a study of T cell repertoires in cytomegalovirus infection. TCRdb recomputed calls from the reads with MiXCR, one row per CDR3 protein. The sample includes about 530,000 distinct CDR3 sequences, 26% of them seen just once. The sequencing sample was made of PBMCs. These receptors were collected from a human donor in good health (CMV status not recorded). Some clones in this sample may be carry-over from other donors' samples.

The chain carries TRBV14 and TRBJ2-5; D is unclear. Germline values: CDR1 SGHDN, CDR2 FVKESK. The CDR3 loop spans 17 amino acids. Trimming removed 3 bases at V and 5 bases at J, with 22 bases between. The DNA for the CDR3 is TGTGCCAGCAGCCACTTCCAAGGTTTACAGCTTTTGGAGACCCAGTACTTC. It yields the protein CASSHFQGLQLLETQYF. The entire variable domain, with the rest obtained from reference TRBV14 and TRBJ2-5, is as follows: EAGVTQFPSHSVIEKGQTVTLRCDPISGHDNLYWYRRVMGKEIKFLLHFVKESKQDESGMPNNRFLAERTGGTYSTLKVQPAELEDSGVYFCASSHFQGLQLLETQYFGPGTRLLVL.

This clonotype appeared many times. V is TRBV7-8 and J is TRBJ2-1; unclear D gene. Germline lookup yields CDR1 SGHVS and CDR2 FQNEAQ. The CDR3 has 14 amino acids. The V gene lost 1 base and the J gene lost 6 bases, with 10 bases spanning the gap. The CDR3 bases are TGTGCCAGCAGCTTAGGGGTTAGTCGCAATGAGCAGTTCTTC. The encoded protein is CASSLGVSRNEQFF.

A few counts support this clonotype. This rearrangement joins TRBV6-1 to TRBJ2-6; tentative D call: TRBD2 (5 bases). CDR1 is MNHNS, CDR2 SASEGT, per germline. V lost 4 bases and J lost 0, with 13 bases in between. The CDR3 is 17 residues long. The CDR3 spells CASSARTANSGANVLTF. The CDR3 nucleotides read TGTGCCAGCAGTGCTCGGACTGCGAACTCTGGGGCCAACGTCCTGACTTTC.

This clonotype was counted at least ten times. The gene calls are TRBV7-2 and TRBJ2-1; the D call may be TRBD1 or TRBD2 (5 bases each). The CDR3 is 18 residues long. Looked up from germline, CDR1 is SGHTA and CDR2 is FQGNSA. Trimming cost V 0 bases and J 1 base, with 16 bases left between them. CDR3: CASSLAIGAGGSYNEQFF. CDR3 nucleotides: TGTGCCAGCAGCTTAGCGATAGGGGCGGGCGGTTCCTACAATGAGCAGTTCTTC.

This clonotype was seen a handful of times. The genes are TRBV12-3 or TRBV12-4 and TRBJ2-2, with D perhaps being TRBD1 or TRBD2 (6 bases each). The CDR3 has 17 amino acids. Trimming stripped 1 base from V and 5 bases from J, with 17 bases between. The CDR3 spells CASSLDLSGGRTGELFF. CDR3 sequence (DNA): TGTGCCAGCAGTTTAGATCTTAGTGGGGGGCGTACCGGGGAGCTGTTTTTT.

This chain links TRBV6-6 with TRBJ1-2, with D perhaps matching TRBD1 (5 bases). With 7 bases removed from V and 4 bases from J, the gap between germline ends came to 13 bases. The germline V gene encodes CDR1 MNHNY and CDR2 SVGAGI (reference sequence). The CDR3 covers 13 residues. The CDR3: CASTEQVVYGYTF. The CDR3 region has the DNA TGTGCCAGCACTGAACAGGTAGTCTATGGCTACACCTTC.

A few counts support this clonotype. CDR3 residues: CASSLDGQAHEQYF. In nucleotides, the CDR3 is TGTGCCAGCAGCTTGGACGGACAGGCCCACGAGCAGTACTTC. V usage is TRBV7-9 and J usage is TRBJ2-7, with TRBD1 matching 7 bases. This CDR3 has 14 residues. Trimming took 3 bases from V and 5 from J; bases not matched to a gene: 7. Germline loops: CDR1 SEHNR, CDR2 FQNEAQ (reference sequence).

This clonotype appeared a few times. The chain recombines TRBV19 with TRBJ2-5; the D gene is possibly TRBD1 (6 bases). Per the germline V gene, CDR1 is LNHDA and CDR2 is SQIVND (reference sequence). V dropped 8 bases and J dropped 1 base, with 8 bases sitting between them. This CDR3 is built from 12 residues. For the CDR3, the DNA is TGTGCCAGTGGGACACTCCAAGAGACCCAGTACTTC. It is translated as CASGTLQETQYF.

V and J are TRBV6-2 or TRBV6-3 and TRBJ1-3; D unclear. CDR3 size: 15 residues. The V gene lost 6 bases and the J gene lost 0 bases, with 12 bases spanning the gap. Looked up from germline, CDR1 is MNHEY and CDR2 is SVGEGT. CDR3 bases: TGTGCCAGCAGCATTACATCAAGCTCTGGAAACACCATATATTTT. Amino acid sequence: CASSITSSSGNTIYF.

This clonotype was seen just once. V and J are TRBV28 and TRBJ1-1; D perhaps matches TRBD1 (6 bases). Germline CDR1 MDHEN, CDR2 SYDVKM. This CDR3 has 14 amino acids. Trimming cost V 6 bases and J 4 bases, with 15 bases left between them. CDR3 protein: CASSWGHAGTEAFF. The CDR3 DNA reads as TGTGCCAGCAGCTGGGGGCACGCCGGCACTGAAGCTTTCTTT.

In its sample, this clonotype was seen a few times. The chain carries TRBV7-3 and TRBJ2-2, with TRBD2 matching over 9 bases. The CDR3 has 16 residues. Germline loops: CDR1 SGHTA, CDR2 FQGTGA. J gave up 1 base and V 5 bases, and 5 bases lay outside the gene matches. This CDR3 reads CASSPLAGLNTGELFF. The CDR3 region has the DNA TGTGCCAGCAGCCCACTAGCGGGCCTGAACACCGGGGAGCTGTTTTTT.

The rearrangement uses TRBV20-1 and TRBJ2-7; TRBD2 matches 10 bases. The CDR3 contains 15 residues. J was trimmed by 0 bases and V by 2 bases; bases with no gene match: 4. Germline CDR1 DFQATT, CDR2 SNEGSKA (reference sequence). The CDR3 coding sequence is TGCAGTGCTAGACCTAGCGGGAGTATCTCCTACGAGCAGTACTTC. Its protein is CSARPSGSISYEQYF.

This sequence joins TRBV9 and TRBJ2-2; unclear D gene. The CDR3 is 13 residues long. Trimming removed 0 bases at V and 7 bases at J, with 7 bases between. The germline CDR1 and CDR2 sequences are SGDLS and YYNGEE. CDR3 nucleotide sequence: TGTGCCAGCAGCGTAGTCCTTGTCGGGGAGCTGTTTTTT. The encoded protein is CASSVVLVGELFF. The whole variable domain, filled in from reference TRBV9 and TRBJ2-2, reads DSGVTQTPKHLITATGQRVTLRCSPRSGDLSVYWYQQSLDQGLQFLIQYYNGEERAKGNILERFSAQQFPDLHSELNLSSLELGDSALYFCASSVVLVGELFFGEGSRLTVL.

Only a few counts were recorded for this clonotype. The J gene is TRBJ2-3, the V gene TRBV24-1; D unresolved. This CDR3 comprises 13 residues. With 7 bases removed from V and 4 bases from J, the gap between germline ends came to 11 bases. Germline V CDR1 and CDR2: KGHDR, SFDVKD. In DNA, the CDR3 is TGTGCCACCAGCCTTGACACACCAGATACGCAGTATTTT. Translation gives CATSLDTPDTQYF.

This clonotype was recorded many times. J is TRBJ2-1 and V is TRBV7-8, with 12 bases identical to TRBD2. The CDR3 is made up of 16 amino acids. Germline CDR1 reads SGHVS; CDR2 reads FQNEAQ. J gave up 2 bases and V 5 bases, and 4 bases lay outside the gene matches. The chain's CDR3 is CASSPSGRATYNEQFF. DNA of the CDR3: TGTGCCAGCAGCCCTAGCGGGAGGGCCACCTACAATGAGCAGTTCTTC.

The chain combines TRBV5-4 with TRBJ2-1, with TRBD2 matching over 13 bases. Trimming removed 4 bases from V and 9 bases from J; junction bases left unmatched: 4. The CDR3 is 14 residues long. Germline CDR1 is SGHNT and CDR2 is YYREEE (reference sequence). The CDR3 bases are TGTGCCAGCAGCCCCCGACTAGCGGGAGGTGAGCAGTTCTTC. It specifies CASSPRLAGGEQFF. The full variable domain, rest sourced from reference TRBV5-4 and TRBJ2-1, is ETGVTQSPTHLIKTRGQQVTLRCSSQSGHNTVSWYQQALGQGPQFIFQYYREEENGRGNFPPRFSGLQFPNYSSELNVNALELDDSALYLCASSPRLAGGEQFFGPGTRLTVL.

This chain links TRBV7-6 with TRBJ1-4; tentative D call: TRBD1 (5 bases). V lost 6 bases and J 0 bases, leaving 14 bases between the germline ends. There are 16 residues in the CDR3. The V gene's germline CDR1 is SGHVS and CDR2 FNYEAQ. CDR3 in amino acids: CASSTRGPTTNEKLFF. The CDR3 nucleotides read TGTGCCAGCAGTACGAGGGGCCCCACAACTAATGAAAAACTGTTTTTT.

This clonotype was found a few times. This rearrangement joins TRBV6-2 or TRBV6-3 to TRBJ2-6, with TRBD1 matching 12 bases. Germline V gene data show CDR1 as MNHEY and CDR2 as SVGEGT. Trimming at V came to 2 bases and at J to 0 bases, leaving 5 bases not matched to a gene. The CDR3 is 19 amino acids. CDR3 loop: CASSYHRDRGPSGANVLTF. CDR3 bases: TGTGCCAGCAGTTACCACCGGGACAGGGGGCCCTCTGGGGCCAACGTCCTGACTTTC.

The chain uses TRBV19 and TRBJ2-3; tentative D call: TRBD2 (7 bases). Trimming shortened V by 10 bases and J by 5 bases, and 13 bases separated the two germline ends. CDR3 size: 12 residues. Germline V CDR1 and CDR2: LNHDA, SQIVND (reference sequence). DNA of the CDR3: TGTGCCATTGGACAGCGGGGAGATACGCAGTATTTT. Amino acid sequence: CAIGQRGDTQYF.

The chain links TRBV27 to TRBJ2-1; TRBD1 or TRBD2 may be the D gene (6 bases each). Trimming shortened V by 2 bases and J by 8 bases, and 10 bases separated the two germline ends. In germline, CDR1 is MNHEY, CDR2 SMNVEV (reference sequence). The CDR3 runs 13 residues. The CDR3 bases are TGTGCCAGCAGTTTAAGGGGGGTTTATGAGCAGTTCTTC. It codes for CASSLRGVYEQFF.

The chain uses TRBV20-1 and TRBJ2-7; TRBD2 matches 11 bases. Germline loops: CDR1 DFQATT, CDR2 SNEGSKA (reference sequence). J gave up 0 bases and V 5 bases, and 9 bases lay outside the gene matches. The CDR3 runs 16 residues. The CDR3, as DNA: TGCAGTGCTGCCGGGACTAGCGGAACCAGCTCCTACGAGCAGTACTTC. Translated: CSAAGTSGTSSYEQYF.